Reported below is one TCR beta chain. Antigen unknown. This specimen belongs to a study of T cell responses to AZD1222 COVID-19 vaccine. Notes on the study in general: Donors were chiefly white British, with a greater number of females, and clonal diversity was perhaps underestimated.

Sequencing was performed with immunoSEQ multiplex PCR; in TCRdb, only in-frame clones are kept and a portion is missing. Among 150,000 or so clones listed, 89% were seen once. V was shortened by 5 bases and J by 0 bases, with 6 bases between the two germline ends. The germline V gene encodes CDR1 SGHTA and CDR2 FQGTGA. CDR3 length equals 13 residues. This material consisted of peripheral blood, taken on day 0 of AZD1222 vaccination. The clonotype was recovered from an adult in good health. This chain connects TRBV7-3 to TRBJ2-3, with no clear D. The CDR3 DNA is TGTGCCAGCAGCCGACCGAGCACAGATACGCAGTATTTT. Translating gives CASSRPSTDTQYF.